This entry features one T cell receptor (beta chain) sequence. Which cohort a participant joined came from the clinical history participants gave. The source of the sample is a study of blood T cell repertoires in COVID-19. The overall study: Some COVID-19 samples were acute and others convalescent; all came from the United States, Italy and Spain. PBMCs, B-cell-depleted T cells, or T cells were the source of the cDNA or gDNA that made up the material.

Original processing methods: From reference gene primer amplification, estimates of nucleated cell counts were derived. The method was immunoSEQ multiplex PCR; TCRdb's version includes in-frame clones alone and lacks a portion of them. That table supplies the V and J calls and clone size; D and trimming were determined from the DNA. The table has over 350,000 clones, around 87% seen once. V was trimmed by 0 bases and J by 0 bases, leaving 6 bases between them. Per germline, CDR1 KGHSH and CDR2 LQKENI. The CDR3 has 15 amino acids. The chain is built from TRBV18 and TRBJ2-1; no firm D call. This sequence was found in a young woman with acute COVID-19. Source material: PBMCs or T cells enriched from blood (not recorded which). The CDR3 DNA sequence: TGTGCCAGCTCACCACCGTCTCCCTCCTACAATGAGCAGTTCTTC. Its protein product is CASSPPSPSYNEQFF.